This TCR beta chain stems from a study of blood T cell repertoires in COVID-19. Whole-study context: Sources were T cells, B-cell-depleted T cells, or PBMCs; the material itself was cDNA or gDNA.

Germline-derived CDR1 and CDR2 are SQVTM and ANQGSEA. CDR3 length equals 13 residues. V dropped 7 bases and J dropped 13; count of bases not matched to a gene: 14. Cohorts were determined from participant-reported clinical history. Participants classified as exposed had met a COVID-19 case within 2 weeks before study entry. As originally analysed: Reference gene primer amplification in the assay estimated nucleated cell counts. Some clones are missing from TCRdb's copy, which holds only in-frame ones; the method was immunoSEQ multiplex PCR. V, J and clone size reflect that table, while D and trimming were determined from the DNA. The sample lists about 220,000 clones; roughly 90% were seen once.

This chain joins TRBV29-1 and TRBJ2-7, with TRBD2 matching 12 bases. The receptor comes from a man aged 30 to 45 who had been exposed to COVID-19. The sequenced sample was PBMCs or T cells enriched from blood (not recorded which). CDR3 bases: TGCAGCGCTGTGACTAGCGGGGGACCCCGGCTATACTTC. Residues: CSAVTSGGPRLYF.